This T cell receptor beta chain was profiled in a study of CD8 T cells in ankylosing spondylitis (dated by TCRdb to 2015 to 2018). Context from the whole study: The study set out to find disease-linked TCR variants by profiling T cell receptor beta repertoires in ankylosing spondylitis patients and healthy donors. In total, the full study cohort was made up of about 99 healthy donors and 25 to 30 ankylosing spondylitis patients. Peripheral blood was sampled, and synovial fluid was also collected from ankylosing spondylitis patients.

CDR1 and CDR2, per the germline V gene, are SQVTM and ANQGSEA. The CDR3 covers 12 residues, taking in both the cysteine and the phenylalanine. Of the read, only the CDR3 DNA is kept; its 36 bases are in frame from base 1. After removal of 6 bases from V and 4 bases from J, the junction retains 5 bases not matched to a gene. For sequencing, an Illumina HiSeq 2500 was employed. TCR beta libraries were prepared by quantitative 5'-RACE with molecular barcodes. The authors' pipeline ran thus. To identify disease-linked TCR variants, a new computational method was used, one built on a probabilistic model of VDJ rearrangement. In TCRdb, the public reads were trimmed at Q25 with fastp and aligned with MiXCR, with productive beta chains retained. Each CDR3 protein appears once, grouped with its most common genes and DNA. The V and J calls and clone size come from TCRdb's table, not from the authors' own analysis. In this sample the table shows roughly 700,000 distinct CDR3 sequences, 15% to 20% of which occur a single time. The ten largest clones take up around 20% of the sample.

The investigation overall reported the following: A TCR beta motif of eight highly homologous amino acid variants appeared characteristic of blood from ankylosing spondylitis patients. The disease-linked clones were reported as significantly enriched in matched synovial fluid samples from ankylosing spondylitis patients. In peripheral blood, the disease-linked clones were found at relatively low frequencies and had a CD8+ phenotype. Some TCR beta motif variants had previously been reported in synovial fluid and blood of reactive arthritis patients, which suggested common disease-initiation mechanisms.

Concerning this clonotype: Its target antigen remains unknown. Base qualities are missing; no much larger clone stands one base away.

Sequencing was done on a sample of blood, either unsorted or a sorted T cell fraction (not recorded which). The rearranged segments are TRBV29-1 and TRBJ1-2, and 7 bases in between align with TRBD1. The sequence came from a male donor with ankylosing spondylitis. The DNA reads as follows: TGCAGCGTCTCAGGGGGGCCCTATGGCTACACCTTC. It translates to CSVSGGPYGYTF.